One and the same sample provided the 5 T cell receptor beta chains below, sequenced in a study of STAT5B mutations in CD4+ large granular lymphocyte leukemia (dated by TCRdb to 2022 to 2024). The library was produced with the immunoSEQ multiplex PCR assay. This is the immuneACCESS table as TCRdb keeps it, with only in-frame sequences that have V and J called. A part of the clones is gone; compared with another copy, unresolved V genes explain less than half, and the rest is unexplained. The sample records around 35,000 clones, about 90% of which are singletons. The ten largest clonotypes hold roughly 3.2% of the sample. Input material: CD4+ T cells from blood buffy coats. These receptors originate from a human donor in good health.

This chain uses TRBV18 with TRBJ2-5; D is ambiguous. Looked up from germline, CDR1 is KGHSH and CDR2 is LQKENI. This CDR3 is built from 13 residues. V was shortened by 4 bases and J by 2 bases, with 8 bases between the two germline ends. CDR3 in DNA: TGTGCCAGCTCACTGAGTCAGCAAGAGACCCAGTACTTC. Amino acids: CASSLSQQETQYF. The variable domain in full, completed from reference TRBV18 and TRBJ2-5, reads NAGVMQNPRHLVRRRGQEARLRCSPMKGHSHVYWYRQLPEEGLKFMVYLQKENIIDESGMPKERFSAEFPKEGPSILRIQQVVRGDSAAYFCASSLSQQETQYFGPGTRLLVL.

The V call is TRBV15, the J call TRBJ1-1; tentatively, D is TRBD1 (5 bases). V dropped 0 bases and J dropped 1 base, with 9 bases sitting between them. Germline assignment: CDR1 LNHNV and CDR2 YYDKDF (reference sequence). The CDR3 runs to 15 residues. CDR3 sequence (DNA): TGTGCCACCAGCAGAGATAGACAGACGAACACTGAAGCTTTCTTT. The encoded protein is CATSRDRQTNTEAFF.

The CDR3 spells CASSPGTGPQQPQHF. CDR3 nucleotide sequence: TGTGCCAGCAGCCCGGGGACAGGGCCTCAACAGCCCCAGCATTTT. This chain uses TRBV7-9 with TRBJ1-5, with 9 bases lining up with TRBD1. In germline, CDR1 is SEHNR, CDR2 FQNEAQ (reference sequence). V lost 5 bases and J lost 7; bases outside the gene matches: 9. The CDR3 consists of 15 residues.

This chain links TRBV6-1 with TRBJ1-2; 10 bases align to TRBD1. The junction had 11 bases not matched to a gene; V was cut back by 2 bases and J by 8 bases. This CDR3 region has 16 residues. Germline V CDR1 and CDR2: MNHNS, SASEGT. The CDR3 DNA sequence: TGTGCCAGCAGTGAACGGGGACAGGGGAGCATTCAAGGCTACACCTTC. This gives the protein CASSERGQGSIQGYTF.

The chain carries TRBV7-2 and TRBJ2-4; 9 bases are a match to TRBD1. Looked up from germline, CDR1 is SGHTA and CDR2 is FQGNSA. The V and J ends lost 3 bases and 9 bases, in that order; junction bases with no gene match: 12. There are 16 residues in the CDR3. CDR3 nucleotides: TGTGCCAGCAGCTTCCGGTCGGGGGGACAGGGTGGCATTCAGTACTTC. Amino acid sequence: CASSFRSGGQGGIQYF.